In this sample, the clone carrying this TCR beta chain turned up many times. Trimming left V 4 bases short and J 8 bases short, with 12 bases between. Germline CDR1 is MNHEY and CDR2 is SVGEGT. The CDR3 length is 13 residues. The source of the sample is a study of naive and memory T cell subsets. Both TRBC1 and TRBC2 were covered by a beta constant-region primer of two equimolar oligonucleotides. TCRdb fed the UMI-ligation and nested PCR reads into MiXCR, producing one record per CDR3 protein. The sample records under 100,000 distinct CDR3 sequences, around 7% being singletons. The rearrangement links TRBV6-2 or TRBV6-3 to TRBJ2-1; no definite D call. What was sequenced was central memory CD4+ T cells from blood. The TCR sequence derives from a human donor in good health. CDR3 DNA: TGTGCCAGCAGTTGGTCGGGCGGATATGAGCAGTTCTTC. Its protein is CASSWSGGYEQFF.